The sequence of this T cell receptor beta chain was determined in a study of beta chain features in type 1 diabetes. Study-wide results and caveats: Although PCR might favor shorter templates, it would do so equally in patients and controls. The study left unresolved whether HLA type influences TCRB rearrangement.

Since all of the isolated RNA was reverse transcribed, expressed TCRB transcripts were what got sequenced. Average reads for naive, central memory and regulatory T cell samples were roughly 3.4 million. Method: immunoSEQ multiplex PCR; TCRdb's copy keeps in-frame clones and lacks some. The sample lists 240,000 or so clones; 27% were seen once. As concerns this clone: The antigen is unknown.

This CDR3 contains 14 residues. V was cut by 3 bases and J by 6 bases, with 12 bases left in between. The V gene's germline CDR1 is SGDLS and CDR2 YYNGEE. One heparinised draw, averaging about 110 mL, was taken per donor. This receptor was identified in a man aged 30 to 39 in good health. Material for sequencing was central memory CD4+ T cells from blood. This chain links TRBV9 with TRBJ2-2, with no clear D. CDR3 sequence: CASSGGAFAGELFF. In nucleotides, the CDR3 is TGTGCCAGCAGCGGTGGTGCTTTTGCCGGGGAGCTGTTTTTT. Full variable domain (rest looked up from reference TRBV9 and TRBJ2-2): DSGVTQTPKHLITATGQRVTLRCSPRSGDLSVYWYQQSLDQGLQFLIQYYNGEERAKGNILERFSAQQFPDLHSELNLSSLELGDSALYFCASSGGAFAGELFFGEGSRLTVL.